This note documents a single T cell receptor (beta chain) sequence. The sample originates from a study of blood T cell repertoires in COVID-19. Across the whole study: T cells, B-cell-depleted T cells, or PBMCs provided the cDNA or gDNA that served as material.

Germline-derived CDR1 and CDR2 are KGHDR and SFDVKD. V was cut by 5 bases and J by 1 base, with 7 bases left in between. This CDR3 is built from 14 residues. In the authors' methods: Counts of nucleated cells, estimated from reference gene primer amplification, were obtained. The repertoire was sequenced with immunoSEQ multiplex PCR; TCRdb's copy has only in-frame clones and lacks some. The V and J calls and clone size come from that table; D and trimming were worked out from the DNA. The repertoire has 90,000 to 120,000 clones, less than 90% of them found once; the top ten carry approximately 4.4%. The sequencing input was peripheral blood. This sequence was found in a human donor in a cohort sampled during active COVID-19. The rearrangement links TRBV24-1 to TRBJ2-2, with D maybe TRBD2 (6 bases). CDR3 coding DNA: TGTGCCACCAGTGTGGAGGGGAACACCGGGGAGCTGTTTTTT. Its translation is CATSVEGNTGELFF.